This T cell receptor beta chain was found in a study of OX40 agonist ivuxolimab in advanced cancers. V was cut by 10 bases and J by 5 bases, with 8 bases left in between. Germline CDR1 MNHGY, CDR2 SVAAGI. This CDR3 is built from 11 residues. The data were produced by immunoSEQ multiplex PCR, yet TCRdb's version contains in-frame clones alone and is incomplete. Here the sample spans approximately 74,000 clones, roughly 88% being singletons. In the case of this clone: Its antigen is not known.

Study-level results: At 0.1 to 3.0 mg/kg and by week 6, clonal expansion occurred in CD4+ and CD8+ blood T cells. Researchers did not determine the expanded peripheral T cells' antigen specificity.

This sequence originates from an adult with an advanced solid tumor such as melanoma, head and neck, liver or kidney cancer. J is TRBJ1-4 and V is TRBV6-9; no reliable D call. Sequenced material: CD4+ or CD8+ T cells sorted from blood, taken in a trial of the OX40 agonist ivuxolimab. CDR3 region: CATLGNEKLFF. The CDR3 coding sequence is TGTGCCACTTTGGGGAATGAAAAACTGTTTTTT.